This TCR beta chain was captured by sequencing in a study of T cell responses to AZD1222 COVID-19 vaccine. V lost 4 bases and J 2 bases, leaving 11 bases between the germline ends. CDR3 length: 14 residues. The germline V gene has CDR1 SGDLS and CDR2 YYNGEE. Assay used: immunoSEQ multiplex PCR; TCRdb lists only in-frame clones, some missing. The sample holds 150,000 to 200,000 clones, approximately 86% seen once. The sample here was peripheral blood, taken on day 0 of AZD1222 vaccination. The sequence was collected from an adult in good health. The chain joins TRBV9 to TRBJ2-3; possibly TRBD2 for D (6 bases). The CDR3 loop reads CASSLEGDTDTQYF. DNA for the CDR3: TGTGCCAGCAGCCTGGAGGGAGACACAGATACGCAGTATTTT.